Below, 22 T cell receptor beta chains from the same sample are listed, as sequenced in a study of blood T cell repertoires in COVID-19. Data came from immunoSEQ multiplex PCR; TCRdb stores just in-frame clones and leaves some out. The sample lists 150,000 or so clones, 82% occurring once. Sequencing used peripheral blood. All receptors come from a human donor with acute or convalescent COVID-19. The donor label of this sample is uncertain.

This clone has a handful of counts. The V gene is TRBV6-5, the J gene TRBJ1-2, with a tentative D call TRBD1 (6 bases). The CDR3 contains 15 residues. The germline V gene has CDR1 MNHEY and CDR2 SVGAGI. V shed 4 bases and J shed 4 bases, with 16 bases lying between them. DNA of the CDR3: TGTGCCAGCAGTTTTAACCGGGACAAGGTCTATGGCTACACCTTC. Protein product: CASSFNRDKVYGYTF.

This clone came up once. This rearrangement joins TRBV7-3 to TRBJ2-2; 7 nucleotides line up with TRBD1. Per germline, CDR1 SGHTA and CDR2 FQGTGA. The CDR3 totals 15 residues. The V segment lost 5 bases and the J segment 3 bases; nucleotides outside the gene matches: 6. CDR3 residues: CASSSNRGDTGELFF. In DNA, the CDR3 is TGTGCCAGCAGCAGTAACAGGGGAGACACCGGGGAGCTGTTTTTT.

The chain links TRBV19 to TRBJ2-5, with D possibly being TRBD2 (6 bases). Germline loops: CDR1 LNHDA, CDR2 SQIVND (reference sequence). The CDR3 length is 11 residues. The V end lost 5 bases, the J end lost 5 bases, and 6 bases lay between the germline ends. DNA for the CDR3: TGTGCCAGTAGTGGGAGGGAGACCCAGTACTTC. Translated, it gives CASSGRETQYF.

V gene TRBV15 combines with J gene TRBJ2-6; D call uncertain. Trimming removed 0 bases from V and 4 bases from J, with 16 bases in between. Germline V gene lookup returns CDR1 LNHNV and CDR2 YYDKDF (reference sequence). The CDR3 covers 18 residues. The CDR3 DNA follows: TGTGCCACCAGCAGAGATCAAGGCCGGGTAACAGGGGCCAACGTCCTGACTTTC. Translated, it gives CATSRDQGRVTGANVLTF.

This clone was seen once. The V gene is TRBV30, the J gene TRBJ1-2, with D perhaps matching TRBD1 (5 bases). Per the germline V gene, CDR1 is GTSNPN and CDR2 is SVGIG (reference sequence). Trimming took 3 bases from V and 0 from J, leaving 14 bases between them. This CDR3 has 15 residues. CDR3 DNA sequence: TGTGCCTGGAGAAAACTTACAGGACCTAACTATGGCTACACCTTC. This codes for CAWRKLTGPNYGYTF.

This clone was seen a few times. The chain links TRBV27 to TRBJ1-2; 7 bases match TRBD1. Germline V gene lookup returns CDR1 MNHEY and CDR2 SMNVEV (reference sequence). The CDR3 has 13 amino acids. With 2 bases clipped from V and 8 bases from J, the junction kept 5 bases outside the gene matches. In DNA, the CDR3 is TGTGCCAGCAGTTTAAGGAGGGGGCACGGCTACACCTTC. Translating it yields CASSLRRGHGYTF.

The genes are TRBV11-3 and TRBJ2-7; perhaps TRBD1 as D (6 bases). The CDR3 extends over 16 amino acids. Deletions cut 1 base from V and 4 bases from J, with 17 bases between. CDR1 and CDR2 from the germline V gene are SGHNT and YENEEA. The CDR3 coding sequence is TGTGCCAGCAGCTTAGGGGACCCCATAGGGGGATACGAGCAGTACTTC. Translation gives CASSLGDPIGGYEQYF.

The chain is built from TRBV30 and TRBJ2-5, with 7 bases identical to TRBD1. With 2 bases clipped from V and 2 bases from J, the junction kept 8 bases outside the gene matches. CDR1 GTSNPN and CDR2 SVGIG come from the germline V gene (reference sequence). This CDR3 comprises 15 residues. Here the CDR3 DNA reads TGTGCCTGGAGTACCCGACAGGGACGGCAAGAGACCCAGTACTTC. This codes for CAWSTRQGRQETQYF.

The chain combines TRBV9 with TRBJ1-1; 9 bases are shared with TRBD1. The CDR3 spans 20 residues. Trimming cost V 3 bases and J 0 bases; bases outside gene matches: 18. CDR1 is SGDLS, CDR2 YYNGEE, per germline. Here the CDR3 DNA reads TGTGCCAGCAGCGCACACCATAGGACAGGGGCCCCATCAATGAACACTGAAGCTTTCTTT. Its translation is CASSAHHRTGAPSMNTEAFF.

The CDR3: CASSYTGGSTEAFF. CDR3 DNA sequence: TGTGCCAGCAGCTATACAGGGGGTAGCACTGAAGCTTTCTTT. The chain recombines TRBV11-2 with TRBJ1-1; TRBD1 agrees at 8 bases. The CDR3 has 14 residues. The germline V gene encodes CDR1 SGHAT and CDR2 FQNNGV. The ends lost 4 bases at V and 4 bases at J; junction bases unmatched: 5.

V and J are TRBV20-1 and TRBJ1-1; TRBD1 matches 8 bases. J was trimmed by 0 bases and V by 3 bases; bases with no gene match: 3. Looked up from germline, CDR1 is DFQATT and CDR2 is SNEGSKA (reference sequence). The CDR3 has 14 residues. CDR3 coding DNA: TGCAGTGCTAGTAAGACAGGGGTGAACACTGAAGCTTTCTTT. Translation: CSASKTGVNTEAFF.

A single count supports this clone. V and J are TRBV29-1 and TRBJ1-2; TRBD1 agrees at 7 bases. With V trimmed by 7 bases and J by 8 bases, 13 bases remained unmatched. Per the germline V gene, CDR1 is SQVTM and CDR2 is ANQGSEA. The CDR3 is 13 residues long. CDR3 DNA sequence: TGCAGCGCGGCAGGGGGGCAAGCGGAAGGCTACACCTTC. Residues: CSAAGGQAEGYTF.

The CDR3 loop reads CASSSTGFYGYTF. In DNA form, the CDR3 reads TGTGCCAGCAGTTCGACAGGGTTCTATGGCTACACCTTC. The gene calls are TRBV3-1 (or the pseudogene TRBV3-2) and TRBJ1-2; 7 nucleotides align to TRBD1. The junction had 5 bases not matched to a gene; V was cut back by 6 bases and J by 4 bases. The CDR3 totals 13 residues. Looked up from germline, CDR1 is LGHDT and CDR2 is YNNKEL (reference sequence).

This clone was counted a single time. This chain joins TRBV6-5 and TRBJ2-7; a weak D match, TRBD1 (6 bases). CDR3 size: 13 residues. V dropped 1 base and J dropped 7 bases, with 11 bases sitting between them. The germline V gene has CDR1 MNHEY and CDR2 SVGAGI. The CDR3 nucleotides are TGTGCCAGCAGTTACTTGCGGCAGGGGGAGCAGTACTTC. Protein: CASSYLRQGEQYF.

There are a few counts of this clone. The chain links TRBV6-5 to TRBJ1-5; TRBD1 agrees at 7 bases. Germline values: CDR1 MNHEY, CDR2 SVGAGI. The CDR3 consists of 15 residues. With V trimmed by 10 bases and J by 0 bases, 9 bases remained unmatched. The CDR3 is CATLWGDSSNQPQHF. CDR3 nucleotides: TGTGCCACCCTCTGGGGGGACAGTAGCAATCAGCCCCAGCATTTT.

The chain links TRBV10-3 to TRBJ1-2; 8 bases line up with TRBD1. Germline trimming cut 4 bases from V and 6 bases from J; bases unmatched to any gene: 4. The length of the CDR3 is 13 residues. The germline gives CDR1 ENHRY, CDR2 SYGVKD. CDR3 region: CAISVDRADGYTF. As DNA, the CDR3 is TGTGCCATCAGTGTGGACAGGGCGGATGGCTACACCTTC.

V and J are TRBV6-6 and TRBJ1-4; 9 bases fit TRBD1. J gave up 4 bases and V 6 bases, and 9 bases lay outside the gene matches. The CDR3 is made up of 16 amino acids. Germline V lookup: CDR1 MNHNY, CDR2 SVGAGI (reference sequence). The CDR3: CASRGTGTGYNEKLFF. The CDR3 DNA reads as TGTGCCAGCAGAGGAACCGGGACAGGGTATAATGAAAAACTGTTTTTT.

In this sample, this clone turned up many times. CDR3 protein: CASSQTGGLSTGELFF. The CDR3 nucleotides read TGTGCCAGCAGCCAAACGGGGGGGCTTTCTACCGGGGAGCTGTTTTTT. V and J are TRBV6-2 or TRBV6-3 and TRBJ2-2; TRBD2 matches at 8 bases. Germline V lookup: CDR1 MNHEY, CDR2 SVGEGT. V shed 6 bases, J shed 5 bases, and the junction held 11 bases outside the gene matches. The CDR3 is made up of 16 amino acids.

This sequence joins TRBV6-6 and TRBJ1-2; TRBD1 aligns across 7 bases. The V gene end was trimmed by 5 bases and the J gene end by 2 bases; junction bases not matched to a gene: 17. The germline gives CDR1 MNHNY, CDR2 SVGAGI (reference sequence). The length of the CDR3 is 18 residues. Here the CDR3 reads CASSPTLDRRSSNYGYTF. Here the CDR3 DNA reads TGTGCCAGCAGTCCAACGCTGGACAGGAGATCCTCAAACTATGGCTACACCTTC.

V is TRBV10-1 and J is TRBJ1-2; no clear D gene. With 11 bases removed from V and 1 base from J, the gap between germline ends came to 20 bases. The CDR3 spans 15 residues. Germline V lookup: CDR1 WNHNN, CDR2 SYGVQD (reference sequence). CDR3 amino acids: CAGREPAACNYGYTF. Written as DNA, the CDR3 is TGCGCCGGGAGAGAACCAGCGGCATGTAACTATGGCTACACCTTC.

This rearrangement joins TRBV30 to TRBJ1-6; TRBD1 matches 9 bases. The CDR3 length is 14 residues. The V gene's germline CDR1 is GTSNPN and CDR2 SVGIG (reference sequence). With V trimmed by 3 bases and J by 8 bases, 5 bases remained unmatched. Here the CDR3 reads CAWREQGAYSPLHF. The CDR3 DNA reads TGTGCCTGGAGGGAACAGGGGGCATATTCACCCCTCCACTTT.

This rearrangement joins TRBV2 to TRBJ2-3, with a tentative D call TRBD2 (5 bases). Germline assignment: CDR1 SNHLY and CDR2 FYNNEI. The CDR3 runs 15 residues. V gave up 2 bases and J gave up 1 base, with 10 bases separating them. The CDR3 sequence: CASSEQRGRTDTQYF. The DNA for the CDR3 is TGTGCCAGCAGTGAACAACGCGGGCGCACAGATACGCAGTATTTT. Full variable domain (remainder filled in from reference TRBV2 and TRBJ2-3): EPEVTQTPSHQVTQMGQEVILRCVPISNHLYFYWYRQILGQKVEFLVSFYNNEISEKSEIFDDQFSVERPDGSNFTLKIRSTKLEDSAMYFCASSEQRGRTDTQYFGPGTRLTVL.